The sample holds many counts of the clone carrying this TCR beta chain. The sample belongs to a study of early T cells in non-severe SARS-CoV-2 infection. TCRdb re-analysed the 5' RACE reads in MiXCR, keeping a single row per CDR3 protein. The sample holds about 31,000 distinct CDR3 sequences, roughly 5.7% seen once. Germline CDR1 SEHNR, CDR2 FQNEAQ (reference sequence). The CDR3 consists of 14 residues. V lost 4 bases and J 1 base, leaving 9 bases between the germline ends. This sequence originates from an adult who was a healthcare worker with PCR-confirmed SARS-CoV-2 infection or an uninfected control (not recorded which). The chain is built from TRBV7-9 and TRBJ2-3; D is uncertain. The sequenced sample consisted of whole blood. Here the CDR3 DNA reads TGTGCCAGCAGCTCTGTGGGTGGCACAGATACGCAGTATTTT. Protein: CASSSVGGTDTQYF.